This T cell receptor (beta chain) was identified during a study of spatial heterogeneity in lung cancer. Individually, TCR cDNA molecules were each labelled with a unique molecular identifier. TCRdb used MiXCR to reprocess the 5' RACE reads, holding one entry per CDR3 protein. The repertoire holds roughly 5,100 distinct CDR3 sequences, roughly 30% seen once, with about 43% in the top ten. Study findings and constraints: Resection saw ubiquitous expanded tumor TCRs appear in blood more than follow-up did.

This clonotype has just a few counts. Its antigen remains unidentified. The length of the CDR3 is 14 residues. Germline CDR1 and CDR2: SGHKS and YYEKEE (reference sequence). Trimming removed 5 bases from V and 5 bases from J; junction bases left unmatched: 6. The sample's time point: sample taken at primary tumor resection. From tumor, nontumor lung or frozen PBMC, whole RNA was taken unsorted for sequencing. A total of over 70 untreated early-stage non-small cell lung cancer patients served as donors. The material sequenced was PBMCs, taken at surgery. This chain joins TRBV5-5 and TRBJ2-3; 9 nucleotides match TRBD1. This sequence originates from a male donor with early-stage non-small cell lung cancer. The DNA for the CDR3 is TGTGCCAGCAGTTCGACAGGGGGGCAAGATACGCAGTATTTT. Protein sequence: CASSSTGGQDTQYF.